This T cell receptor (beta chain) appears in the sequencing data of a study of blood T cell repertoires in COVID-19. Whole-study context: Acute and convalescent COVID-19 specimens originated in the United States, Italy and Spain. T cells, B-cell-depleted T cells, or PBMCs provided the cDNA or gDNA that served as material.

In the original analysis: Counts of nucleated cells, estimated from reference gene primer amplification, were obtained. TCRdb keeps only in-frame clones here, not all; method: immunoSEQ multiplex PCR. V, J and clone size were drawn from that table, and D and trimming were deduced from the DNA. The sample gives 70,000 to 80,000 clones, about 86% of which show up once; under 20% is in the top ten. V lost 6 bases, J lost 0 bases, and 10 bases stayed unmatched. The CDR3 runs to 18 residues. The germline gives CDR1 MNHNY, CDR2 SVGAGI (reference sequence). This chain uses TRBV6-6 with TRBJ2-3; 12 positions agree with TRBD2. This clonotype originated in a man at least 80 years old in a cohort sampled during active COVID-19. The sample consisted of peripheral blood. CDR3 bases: TGTGCCAGCAGCCGAAGCGGACTAGCGGGGACCAGCACAGATACGCAGTATTTT. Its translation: CASSRSGLAGTSTDTQYF.